This T cell receptor beta chain was sequenced in a study of blood T cells in healthy people across ages. Study-wide results and limits: Because donor CMV status was unknown, expanded clonotype changes were possibly confounded.

V lost 3 bases to trimming and J lost 10 bases; unmatched junction nucleotides: 7. This CDR3 comprises 15 residues. CDR1 is MDHEN and CDR2 is SYDVKM in the germline V gene. A second PCR of 7 to 11 cycles used a sample-barcoded 5' primer and a J-beta primer mix. There were at least 2.5 million CDR3-containing paired-end reads obtained from each sample. TCRdb recomputed calls from the 5' RACE reads with MiXCR, one row per CDR3 protein. The sample consists of about 1.1 million distinct CDR3 sequences, roughly two fifths of them appearing once. On this clonotype itself: As yet, its antigen is unknown.

Sequencing was performed on blood. This sequence was found in a man aged 18 to 30 in good health. The rearrangement links TRBV28 to TRBJ1-6, with TRBD1 identical over 9 bases. For the CDR3, the DNA is TGTGCCAGCAGTTTCGGGACAGGGTCAGGGTCACCCCTCCACTTT. It specifies CASSFGTGSGSPLHF.